Listed below are T cell receptor beta chains from one sample, sequenced in a study of CD8+CD57+ T cells in acquired aplastic anemia. TCRdb recomputed calls from the reads with MiXCR, one row per CDR3 protein. The table lists around 210,000 distinct CDR3 sequences, about 60% of them singletons. The sample consisted of sorted CD4+, CD8+, or CD8+CD57+ T cells (not recorded which) from PBMCs. Source of these receptors: a human donor with aplastic anemia. Both conserved end residues are part of each CDR3. A D gene is named only where the DNA matches it firmly. Size is omitted from some rows. Given values are once, few, many or a class for expanded clones.

TRBJ2-7 TRBV2 . . TGTGCCAGCAAGAGGACCAACGTTGTCTACGAGCAGTACTTC CASKRTNVVYEQYF
TRBJ1-5 TRBV5-8 many . TGTGCCAGCACCCCGGCCCCTAGCAATCAGCCCCAGCATTTT CASTPAPSNQPQHF
TRBJ2-3 TRBV7-3 . . TGTGCCAGCAGCCGTGACGGTAGCACAGATACGCAGTATTTT CASSRDGSTDTQYF
TRBJ2-7 TRBV20-1 . . TGCAGTGCCCTCTCCGGGACCGGCTACGAGCAGTACTTC CSALSGTGYEQYF
TRBJ1-6 TRBV7-9 . . TGTGCCAGCAGTCAGAAGGGAAGGGGCTCACCCCTCCACTTT CASSQKGRGSPLHF
TRBJ2-1 TRBV24-1 . . TGTGCCACCAGTGATTTATCACCAGCCTCCTACAATGAGCAGTTCTTC CATSDLSPASYNEQFF
TRBJ2-3 TRBV15 . . TGTGCCACCAGCAGACTGGGCACAGATACGCAGTATTTT CATSRLGTDTQYF
TRBJ2-7 TRBV7-2 . TRBD1 TGTGCCAGCAGCATCCTACAGGGGGGATTGTACGAGCAGTACTTC CASSILQGGLYEQYF
TRBJ1-3 TRBV29-1 . . TGCAGCGTTGGGGGCAGGAGCTCTGGAAACACCATATATTTT CSVGGRSSGNTIYF
TRBJ1-6 TRBV20-1 . . TGCAGTGCTAGCACGGGGAGAAATTCACCCCTCCACTTT CSASTGRNSPLHF
TRBJ1-5 TRBV5-6 many . TGTGCCAGCAGCTTCGGGGAAGGTCAGCCCCAGCATTTT CASSFGEGQPQHF
TRBJ2-3 TRBV24-1 few . TGTGCCACCAGTGCAGGGCTTAGCACAGATACGCAGTATTTT CATSAGLSTDTQYF
TRBJ2-1 TRBV12-3/TRBV12-4 many . TGTGCCAGCAGTTTTCTGAGCTCGGTGGAGCAGTTCTTC CASSFLSSVEQFF
TRBJ2-7 TRBV7-3 many TRBD1 TGTGCCAGCAGCTTACGTCGACAGGGGCGGTACGAGCAGTACTTC CASSLRRQGRYEQYF
TRBJ2-7 TRBV7-9 once TRBD1 TGTGCCAGCAGCTTACCGGGACAGGGTTTGTTCGAGCAGTACTTC CASSLPGQGLFEQYF
TRBJ2-5 TRBV7-3 . . TGTGCCAGCAGCTTGGACACACAAGAGACCGAGTACTTC CASSLDTQETEYF
TRBJ2-1 TRBV29-1 . . TGCAGCGTTCTCATTCAGGGGGGCTACAATGAGCAGTTCTTC CSVLIQGGYNEQFF
TRBJ1-2 TRBV11-2 . TRBD1 TGTGCCAGCAGCTCAGGGACAGGGAGTCGCTACACCTTC CASSSGTGSRYTF
TRBJ2-5 TRBV7-2 . TRBD2 TGTGCCAGCAGCTCGAGCGGGACCCAAGAGACCCAGTACTTC CASSSSGTQETQYF